Below, one T cell receptor beta chain is given with its context. Its antigen is currently unknown. One entry per CDR3 protein, called by TCRdb with MiXCR from the RT-PCR reads. In the table there are around 470,000 distinct CDR3 sequences, approximately 7.3% of which are singletons. The data were obtained in a study of response to subunit inactivated influenza vaccine. Study-wide results and limits: Each seasonal flu vaccination may recruit only limited new T cells, authors suggested.

This CDR3 spans 12 amino acids. V was pared by 0 bases and J by 9 bases, with 6 bases between. Per the germline V gene, CDR1 is ENHRY and CDR2 is SYGVKD. This TCR was recovered from a man between 50 and 75 years old who received an inactivated influenza vaccine. The gene calls are TRBV10-3 and TRBJ1-5; unclear D gene. This sample comprised PBMCs from blood, obtained less than 25 months after vaccination. The CDR3 DNA sequence: TGTGCCATCAGTGAGTCGGGAAGGCCCCAGCATTTT. Protein sequence: CAISESGRPQHF.